The 27 T cell receptor beta chains presented below share a single source sample, sequenced in a study of blood T cells in healthy people across ages. Sample-barcoded 5' priming and a J-beta primer mix drove a second PCR of roughly 7 to 11 cycles. TCRdb re-derived calls from the 5' RACE reads in MiXCR, one entry per CDR3 protein. The repertoire holds about 800,000 distinct CDR3 sequences, with 35% to 60% as singletons. The material sequenced was blood. These receptors were collected from a man at least 80 years old in good health.

This clonotype was picked up a small number of times. J is TRBJ2-3 and V is TRBV7-9; D unresolved. The CDR3 length is 15 residues. Trimming removed 2 bases at V and 8 bases at J, with 17 bases between. The germline CDR1 and CDR2 sequences are SEHNR and FQNEAQ (reference sequence). Here the CDR3 DNA reads TGTGCCAGCAGCTTATTCAGCTTAGCAGAGAGTACGCAGTATTTT. This translates into CASSLFSLAESTQYF.

This clonotype turned up a few times. V and J are TRBV24-1 and TRBJ2-3; 7 bases match TRBD2. This CDR3 is built from 15 residues. The V gene's germline CDR1 is KGHDR and CDR2 SFDVKD. V lost 3 bases, J lost 6 bases, and 8 bases stayed unmatched. The CDR3 here is CATSDERDQRDTQYF. The CDR3 DNA is TGTGCCACCAGTGATGAGCGGGACCAGCGGGATACGCAGTATTTT.

The V call is TRBV30, the J call TRBJ2-3, with 8 bases fitting TRBD2. V lost 4 bases and J lost 6; bases outside the gene matches: 0. This CDR3 comprises 11 residues. The germline gives CDR1 GTSNPN, CDR2 SVGIG (reference sequence). The CDR3 coding sequence is TGTGCCTGGACGGGGGGGGATACGCAGTATTTT. It specifies CAWTGGDTQYF.

This clonotype came up a few times. The rearrangement uses TRBV7-9 and TRBJ2-5; 9 nucleotides match TRBD1. Looked up from germline, CDR1 is SEHNR and CDR2 is FQNEAQ (reference sequence). Trimming removed 4 bases from V and 5 bases from J; junction bases left unmatched: 11. There are 16 residues in the CDR3. CDR3 residues: CASSYLPGQGRETQYF. The CDR3 nucleotides are TGTGCCAGCAGCTATTTACCGGGACAGGGCCGGGAGACCCAGTACTTC.

In this sample, this clonotype turned up a few times. The chain links TRBV20-1 to TRBJ2-5; tentatively, D is TRBD1 or TRBD2 (5 bases each). CDR3 length: 13 residues. V shed 4 bases and J shed 2 bases, with 11 bases lying between them. Germline CDR1 reads DFQATT; CDR2 reads SNEGSKA (reference sequence). The CDR3 spells CSAITGLQETQYF. The CDR3 DNA is TGCAGTGCTATAACGGGGCTGCAAGAGACCCAGTACTTC.

A single count supports this clonotype. The chain links TRBV2 to TRBJ2-7; D might be TRBD2 (6 bases). V lost 6 bases and J lost 1, with 16 bases in between. Germline V gene data show CDR1 as SNHLY and CDR2 as FYNNEI. The CDR3 contains 15 residues. The CDR3 DNA follows: TGTGCCAGCAGGCAGGGACTCCCCCCGTCCTACGAGCAGTACTTC. This gives the protein CASRQGLPPSYEQYF.

This clonotype has just a few counts. The CDR3 DNA follows: TGCGCCAGCCATACAGGGTACCAAGAGACCCAGTACTTC. It specifies CASHTGYQETQYF. This chain links TRBV5-1 with TRBJ2-5; a possible D gene is TRBD1 (6 bases). Germline-derived CDR1 and CDR2 are SGHRS and YFSETQ. V lost 7 bases and J 0 bases, leaving 10 bases between the germline ends. The CDR3 has 13 amino acids.

This clonotype was observed once. At one end the junction does not follow the germline gene, possibly because of a read error. The chain links TRBV11-3 to TRBJ2-3; TRBD1 is a possible D gene (5 bases). Germline CDR1 and CDR2: SGHNT and YENEEA. The CDR3 runs to 15 residues. CDR3 in amino acids: CASSSIREYTGTQYF. The CDR3 DNA sequence: TGTGCCAGCAGCTCAATCAGGGAATACACAGGTACGCAGTATTTT.

This clonotype was counted a single time. V and J are TRBV11-1 and TRBJ2-5, with TRBD2 matching 7 bases. The J segment lost 11 bases and the V segment lost 1 base, leaving 13 bases of the junction unmatched. The CDR3 consists of 15 residues. Germline V gene sequence: CDR1 SGHAT, CDR2 FQDESV (reference sequence). The CDR3 coding sequence is TGTGCCAGCAGCTTAGTCGCGGGAGATTATGATGAGCAGTACTTC. Translation: CASSLVAGDYDEQYF.

A single count supports this clonotype. The chain recombines TRBV7-2 with TRBJ2-1; TRBD2 might be the D (5 bases). The CDR3 is 16 residues long. Trimming stripped 2 bases from V and 8 bases from J, with 19 bases between. Germline CDR1 and CDR2: SGHTA and FQGNSA. The CDR3 sequence is CASSLHAGPNGDEQFF. The CDR3, as DNA: TGTGCCAGCAGCTTACACGCGGGTCCAAATGGGGATGAGCAGTTCTTC.

This clonotype was seen repeatedly, ten times or more. The gene calls are TRBV29-1 and TRBJ2-5, with TRBD2 matching 12 bases. Per germline, CDR1 SQVTM and CDR2 ANQGSEA. Trimming at V came to 5 bases and at J to 5 bases, leaving 0 bases not matched to a gene. CDR3 length: 12 residues. In DNA, the CDR3 is TGCAGCGTTCTAGCGGGGGGGGAGACCCAGTACTTC. Translated, it gives CSVLAGGETQYF. The variable domain in full, completed from reference TRBV29-1 and TRBJ2-5, reads SAVISQKPSRDICQRGTSLTIQCQVDSQVTMMFWYRQQPGQSLTLIATANQGSEATYESGFVIDKFPISRPNLTFSTLTVSNMSPEDSSIYLCSVLAGGETQYFGPGTRLLVL.

About this clonotype itself: A read error may account for a junction end that differs from germline. The rearrangement links TRBV15 to TRBJ2-1; D is possibly TRBD2 (5 bases). Germline V lookup: CDR1 LNHNV, CDR2 YYDKDF (reference sequence). The CDR3 spans 14 residues. CDR3 residues: CATYRESSVNERFF. The CDR3 region has the DNA TGTGCCACCTACAGAGAAAGTAGCGTCAATGAGCGGTTCTTC.

The chain joins TRBV20-1 to TRBJ2-3; 8 bases are a match to TRBD2. Germline lookup yields CDR1 DFQATT and CDR2 SNEGSKA (reference sequence). J lost 2 bases, V lost 2 bases, and 9 bases had no gene match. The CDR3 contains 16 residues. The CDR3, as DNA: TGCAGTGCTAGAAAATCTGGACTAGCCTTCACAGATACGCAGTATTTT. It is translated as CSARKSGLAFTDTQYF.

This clonotype has a handful of counts. The chain combines TRBV14 with TRBJ2-1; D is possibly TRBD2 (5 bases). This CDR3 is 13 amino acids long. Germline V lookup: CDR1 SGHDN, CDR2 FVKESK. Trimming took off 6 bases at V and 9 bases at J, with 15 bases between the two ends. CDR3 sequence reads: CASSLDPAGEQFF. CDR3 coding DNA: TGTGCCAGCAGTCTGGACCCGGCGGGTGAGCAGTTCTTC.

This chain joins TRBV29-1 and TRBJ2-7, with D possibly matching TRBD2 (7 bases). The CDR3 is 14 residues long. The germline gives CDR1 SQVTM, CDR2 ANQGSEA. The V gene lost 7 bases and the J gene lost 4 bases, with 20 bases spanning the gap. CDR3 DNA: TGCAGCGCTGACAAGGGGGAGGGCCGGTACGAGCAGTACTTC. Amino acid sequence: CSADKGEGRYEQYF.

The gene calls are TRBV20-1 and TRBJ1-5; D may be TRBD1 (5 bases). This CDR3 spans 15 amino acids. V lost 0 bases, J lost 5 bases, and 14 bases lay in between. Germline V CDR1 and CDR2: DFQATT, SNEGSKA (reference sequence). CDR3: CSARDSYQGYQPQHF. The CDR3 DNA reads as TGCAGTGCTAGAGATTCGTACCAGGGCTATCAGCCCCAGCATTTT.

In nucleotides, the CDR3 is TGTGCCAGCAGTGGCAGGGAGGGCACAGATACGCAGTATTTT. This encodes CASSGREGTDTQYF. The chain carries TRBV12-3 or TRBV12-4 and TRBJ2-3, with a weak D call TRBD2 (6 bases). Trimming stripped 5 bases from V and 1 base from J, with 10 bases between. The CDR3 has 14 amino acids.

The rearrangement joins TRBV30 to TRBJ2-1; D may be TRBD2 (5 bases). The V end was cut by 4 bases, the J end by 5 bases, with 12 bases between. Germline CDR1 is GTSNPN and CDR2 is SVGIG (reference sequence). The CDR3 runs 13 residues. The CDR3 loop reads CAWNSGINNEQFF. In DNA, the CDR3 is TGTGCCTGGAACAGCGGTATTAACAATGAGCAGTTCTTC.

This chain connects TRBV10-3 to TRBJ2-4; perhaps D is TRBD1 or TRBD2 (5 bases each). The assigned J gene may be wrong: the sequence end matches TRBJ2-7 better. Per germline, CDR1 ENHRY and CDR2 SYGVKD. This CDR3 region has 18 residues. The CDR3 DNA reads as TGTGCCATCAGTGAGTCGAGCCCTGGGGGAGCCTCTACCTACGAGCAGTACTTC. Translating it yields CAISESSPGGASTYEQYF.

This clonotype appeared a few times. CDR3 amino acids: CSVEMNSGSAQYF. The CDR3 nucleotides read TGCAGCGTTGAGATGAACAGCGGGTCGGCCCAGTACTTC. The genes are TRBV29-1 and TRBJ2-5, with D perhaps matching TRBD2 (6 bases). Germline V CDR1 and CDR2: SQVTM, ANQGSEA. There are 13 residues in the CDR3. V dropped 3 bases and J dropped 9 bases, with 17 bases sitting between them. The variable domain in full, with the rest retrieved from reference TRBV29-1 and TRBJ2-5, is SAVISQKPSRDICQRGTSLTIQCQVDSQVTMMFWYRQQPGQSLTLIATANQGSEATYESGFVIDKFPISRPNLTFSTLTVSNMSPEDSSIYLCSVEMNSGSAQYFGPGTRLLVL.

As regards this clonotype: A single base separates this from a much larger clone, so it may be a read error. The chain joins TRBV7-9 to TRBJ2-7, with 9 bases that match TRBD1. This CDR3 comprises 15 residues. Germline V gives CDR1 SEHNR, CDR2 FQNEAQ (reference sequence). Germline trimming cut 5 bases from V and 3 bases from J; bases unmatched to any gene: 8. The CDR3 loop reads CASSPIWDRDYEQYF. CDR3 nucleotide sequence: TGTGCCAGCAGCCCCATCTGGGACAGGGACTACGAGCAGTACTTC.

This chain links TRBV20-1 with TRBJ1-4; D gene ambiguous. This CDR3 spans 12 amino acids. The germline gives CDR1 DFQATT, CDR2 SNEGSKA (reference sequence). V was shortened by 4 bases and J by 4 bases, with 7 bases between the two germline ends. The CDR3 here is CSAIVLNEKLFF. The CDR3 DNA sequence: TGCAGTGCTATCGTACTTAATGAAAAACTGTTTTTT.

This clonotype was seen ten or more times. The chain is built from TRBV2 and TRBJ2-5; 11 nucleotides line up with TRBD2. Germline CDR1 reads SNHLY; CDR2 reads FYNNEI. V lost 11 bases to trimming and J lost 4 bases; unmatched junction nucleotides: 18. The length of the CDR3 is 17 residues. CDR3 sequence reads: CAAQIGLAGGEGETQYF. The CDR3 DNA reads TGTGCCGCCCAAATAGGCCTAGCGGGAGGAGAGGGAGAGACCCAGTACTTC.

The gene calls are TRBV27 and TRBJ2-5; 11 bases are shared with TRBD2. Germline trimming cut 5 bases from V and 5 bases from J; bases unmatched to any gene: 10. This CDR3 contains 16 residues. Germline CDR1 MNHEY, CDR2 SMNVEV (reference sequence). The CDR3 sequence is CASSPLTSGSWETQYF. Written as DNA, the CDR3 is TGTGCCAGCAGTCCACTTACTAGCGGGAGTTGGGAGACCCAGTACTTC.

The V call is TRBV20-1, the J call TRBJ2-7, with 10 bases lining up with TRBD2. This CDR3 is built from 13 residues. V gave up 5 bases and J gave up 3 bases; unmatched junction bases: 4. Germline loops: CDR1 DFQATT, CDR2 SNEGSKA (reference sequence). In nucleotides, the CDR3 is TGCAGTGCTGGGGGACTAGCGTTCTACGAGCAGTACTTC. The encoded protein is CSAGGLAFYEQYF.

This chain links TRBV20-1 with TRBJ2-3; 7 bases match TRBD2. J lost 2 bases, V lost 4 bases, and 6 bases had no gene match. CDR3 length equals 14 residues. Germline assignment: CDR1 DFQATT and CDR2 SNEGSKA (reference sequence). CDR3 DNA sequence: TGCAGTGCTATGGGCGGGAGAATCACAGATACGCAGTATTTT. As protein: CSAMGGRITDTQYF.

The V gene is TRBV9, the J gene TRBJ2-7, with TRBD1 matching 8 bases. The assigned J gene may be wrong: the sequence end matches TRBJ2-5 better. The germline V gene has CDR1 SGDLS and CDR2 YYNGEE. The length of the CDR3 is 15 residues. The CDR3: CASSRDGTGRETQYF. In nucleotides, the CDR3 is TGTGCCAGCAGCCGAGACGGGACAGGAAGGGAGACCCAGTACTTC.